Listed here is a single T cell receptor (beta chain). Antigen unknown. Germline V gives CDR1 KGHSH, CDR2 LQKENI. V was shortened by 3 bases and J by 7 bases, with 13 bases between the two germline ends. The CDR3 extends over 14 amino acids. Treatment reported: approximately nine-day PBMC culture with coronavirus spike peptide pools or control peptides (ViraFEST assay). The Oncomine TCR Beta short-read assay was applied to DNA of cultured CD4+ T cells. TCRdb re-called the PCR reads through MiXCR, storing one row per CDR3 protein. Of under 20,000 distinct CDR3 sequences listed, 43% were seen once; the top ten hold about 6%. The sample comes from a study of vaccination and CD4 T cells after COVID-19.

The receptor was isolated from a human donor who had recovered from COVID-19. The rearrangement joins TRBV18 to TRBJ2-4, with D perhaps TRBD1 or TRBD2 (5 bases each). Sequencing used CD4+ T cells from blood, cultured in vitro, obtained after SARS-CoV-2 vaccination. The CDR3 is CASSPQGDRNIQYF. The CDR3 DNA follows: TGTGCCAGCTCACCGCAAGGGGACCGCAACATTCAGTACTTC.